This note documents a single T cell receptor (beta chain) sequence. Its antigen is unidentified. Deletions cut 5 bases from V and 4 bases from J, with 14 bases between. CDR3 length equals 14 residues. Germline CDR1 reads LGHNA; CDR2 reads YNFKEQ. The authors used template switching to add a universal primer site and gave cDNA unique molecular identifiers. Using its own MiXCR run on the 5' RACE reads, TCRdb lists one record per CDR3 protein. The sample holds fewer than 550,000 distinct CDR3 sequences, 13% to 15% seen once. The data belong to a study of identical twins. Findings and limits, study-wide: Twins' excess sharing was less marked for out-of-frame beta sequences. Abundant beta clonotypes from cord blood had fewer insertions, unlike memory repertoires, which showed none.

The same data also contributed to another study, on yellow fever vaccine responses in identical twins.

The clonotype comes from a woman under 30 in good health. V and J are TRBV4-2 and TRBJ1-1, with a weak D call TRBD1 (5 bases). Sequencing input: CD4+ T cells sorted from blood. This CDR3 reads CASSYITGSTEAFF. The CDR3 DNA sequence: TGTGCCAGCAGCTATATAACAGGCAGCACTGAAGCTTTCTTT.